The 17 T cell receptor beta chains below come from one sample, sequenced in a study of Graves' ophthalmopathy and Graves' hyperthyroidism. Amplification of the TCR beta CDR3 regions used RNA transcripts (as template). Investigators did first-round RT-PCR with HTBI primers, then second-round multiplex PCR. Each CDR3 protein is one row after TCRdb ran MiXCR on the multiplex PCR reads. Of 350,000 to 450,000 distinct CDR3 sequences listed, 21% are singletons. Sequenced: peripheral blood. Source of these receptors: a woman under 30 with stable Graves' hyperthyroidism.

As regards this clonotype: This may be a read error: a much more frequent sequence differs by one nucleotide. The chain carries TRBV6-2 or TRBV6-3 and TRBJ2-5; D not certain. Germline values: CDR1 MNHEY, CDR2 SVGEGT. CDR3 length: 13 amino acids. V gave up 4 bases and J gave up 4 bases, with 10 bases separating them. The CDR3 here is CASSWLDRETQYF. CDR3 nucleotides: TGTGCCAGCAGTTGGTTAGACCGAGAGACCCAGTACTTC.

The table lists this clonotype with many counts. This chain joins TRBV7-9 and TRBJ1-2; D is undetermined. Germline V gene sequence: CDR1 SEHNR, CDR2 FQNEAQ (reference sequence). V lost 5 bases and J lost 1, with 11 bases in between. CDR3 length equals 14 residues. CDR3: CASSGSGVNYGYTF. CDR3 bases: TGTGCCAGCAGCGGATCGGGAGTTAACTATGGCTACACCTTC.

This clonotype was seen repeatedly, ten times or more. The chain uses TRBV19 and TRBJ1-2; 7 bases agree with TRBD1. V was clipped by 6 bases and J by 3 bases; unmatched bases: 7. Germline V lookup: CDR1 LNHDA, CDR2 SQIVND (reference sequence). This CDR3 region has 14 residues. CDR3 region: CASSGTGVDYGYTF. CDR3 DNA: TGTGCCAGTAGCGGTACAGGGGTGGACTATGGCTACACCTTC. Supplemented by reference TRBV19 and TRBJ1-2, the full variable domain reads DGGITQSPKYLFRKEGQNVTLSCEQNLNHDAMYWYRQDPGQGLRLIYYSQIVNDFQKGDIAEGYSVSREKKESFPLTVTSAQKNPTAFYLCASSGTGVDYGYTFGSGTRLTVV.

In its sample, this clonotype was seen a few times. J is TRBJ2-5 and V is TRBV2; TRBD1 agrees at 9 bases. Germline-derived CDR1 and CDR2 are SNHLY and FYNNEI. This CDR3 spans 14 amino acids. Losses at the gene ends were 6 bases for V and 6 bases for J; bases not matched to a gene: 8. This CDR3 reads CASSRDRVVKTQYF. As DNA, the CDR3 is TGTGCCAGCAGCCGGGACAGGGTGGTAAAGACCCAGTACTTC.

This clonotype was counted many times. The V gene is TRBV19, the J gene TRBJ1-3; the D gene is possibly TRBD1 (5 bases). V lost 7 bases, J lost 4 bases, and 20 bases lay in between. Looked up from germline, CDR1 is LNHDA and CDR2 is SQIVND (reference sequence). The CDR3 has 16 residues. The chain's CDR3 is CASNPPGAGRGNTIYF. As DNA, the CDR3 is TGTGCCAGTAACCCTCCCGGGGCAGGGAGAGGAAACACCATATATTTT.

This clonotype was counted at least ten times. The genes are TRBV6-1 and TRBJ2-2; 7 nucleotides line up with TRBD2. Germline CDR1 is MNHNS and CDR2 is SASEGT. The CDR3 runs to 14 residues. The ends lost 7 bases at V and 3 bases at J; junction bases unmatched: 5. CDR3 protein: CASTRLAHTGELFF. The CDR3 DNA reads TGTGCCAGCACCAGACTAGCCCACACCGGGGAGCTGTTTTTT.

This clonotype was seen ten or more times. V gene TRBV20-1 combines with J gene TRBJ2-7; 9 bases are a match to TRBD1. The trim removed 5 bases at V and 1 base at J, leaving 3 bases unmatched. Germline lookup yields CDR1 DFQATT and CDR2 SNEGSKA (reference sequence). The CDR3 has 13 residues. CDR3 coding DNA: TGCAGTGCTGGACAGGGGCAATCCTACGAGCAGTACTTC. Protein: CSAGQGQSYEQYF.

Comments on this clonotype: A read error may be the cause here, since a much bigger clone is one base away. The J gene is TRBJ1-1, the V gene TRBV12-3 or TRBV12-4; D gene uncertain. Trimming pared 3 bases from V and 7 bases from J, leaving 12 bases between. CDR3 length: 13 residues. Here the CDR3 reads CASSFGRGVEAFF. CDR3 nucleotide sequence: TGTGCCAGCAGTTTTGGGCGGGGAGTTGAAGCTTTCTTT.

J is TRBJ2-7 and V is TRBV20-1; D perhaps matches TRBD1 (6 bases). The V end was cut by 5 bases, the J end by 0 bases, with 14 bases between. CDR3 size: 14 residues. Germline lookup yields CDR1 DFQATT and CDR2 SNEGSKA (reference sequence). As DNA, the CDR3 is TGCAGTGCTCCCGACAGGTCCGGCTCCTACGAGCAGTACTTC. Translated, it gives CSAPDRSGSYEQYF.

At least ten counts were recorded for this clonotype. This sequence joins TRBV18 and TRBJ2-7; D gene unclear. This CDR3 is 13 amino acids long. Germline V gene data show CDR1 as KGHSH and CDR2 as LQKENI. V was clipped by 0 bases and J by 5 bases, with 8 bases between them. CDR3 in amino acids: CASSPPSFHEQYF. The CDR3, as DNA: TGTGCCAGCTCACCACCGTCGTTCCACGAGCAGTACTTC. The variable domain in full, with the rest retrieved from reference TRBV18 and TRBJ2-7, is NAGVMQNPRHLVRRRGQEARLRCSPMKGHSHVYWYRQLPEEGLKFMVYLQKENIIDESGMPKERFSAEFPKEGPSILRIQQVVRGDSAAYFCASSPPSFHEQYFGPGTRLTVT.

The V call is TRBV11-2, the J call TRBJ1-2; D remains unclear. The CDR3 length is 15 residues. V lost 4 bases and J lost 4, with 16 bases in between. Germline loops: CDR1 SGHAT, CDR2 FQNNGV. This chain's CDR3 is CASSSLRTISYGYTF. DNA of the CDR3: TGTGCCAGCAGCTCGCTTCGAACTATCTCCTATGGCTACACCTTC.

There are many counts of this clonotype. The gene calls are TRBV27 and TRBJ2-7; possibly TRBD1 or TRBD2 for D (5 bases each). The V end lost 5 bases, the J end lost 2 bases, and 13 bases lay between the germline ends. CDR3 size: 14 residues. The V gene's germline CDR1 is MNHEY and CDR2 SMNVEV (reference sequence). CDR3 residues: CASSTGTHTYEQYF. The CDR3 region has the DNA TGTGCCAGCAGTACCGGGACGCATACCTACGAGCAGTACTTC.

In its sample, this clonotype was seen many times. The rearrangement joins TRBV28 to TRBJ2-7, with D perhaps matching TRBD2 (5 bases). This CDR3 is built from 12 residues. The V gene lost 5 bases and the J gene lost 0 bases, with 5 bases spanning the gap. Germline assignment: CDR1 MDHEN and CDR2 SYDVKM. The CDR3 spells CASSGSSYEQYF. CDR3 nucleotide sequence: TGTGCCAGCAGTGGGAGCTCCTACGAGCAGTACTTC.

This rearrangement joins TRBV24-1 to TRBJ2-2; no firm D call. The V gene lost 6 bases and the J gene lost 4 bases, with 8 bases spanning the gap. The CDR3 covers 13 residues. CDR1 KGHDR and CDR2 SFDVKD come from the germline V gene. CDR3 sequence: CATSSRSTGELFF. Here the CDR3 DNA reads TGTGCCACCAGTTCCAGATCCACCGGGGAGCTGTTTTTT.

This chain links TRBV28 with TRBJ2-5, with D possibly being TRBD1 or TRBD2 (5 bases each). The CDR3 extends over 16 amino acids. Trimming stripped 6 bases from V and 2 bases from J, with 19 bases between. The germline CDR1 and CDR2 sequences are MDHEN and SYDVKM. In DNA form, the CDR3 reads TGTGCCAGCAGCTCTCCAATGGGGACCGGACAAGAGACCCAGTACTTC. This gives the protein CASSSPMGTGQETQYF.

The sample holds many counts of this clonotype. In nucleotides, the CDR3 is TGTGCCAGCAGAAACCCCGGGACATGGAACTATGGCTACACCTTC. Its protein is CASRNPGTWNYGYTF. J is TRBJ1-2 and V is TRBV2; D is perhaps TRBD1 (6 bases). Germline CDR1 and CDR2: SNHLY and FYNNEI. Trimming cost V 6 bases and J 2 bases, with 16 bases left between them. The CDR3 contains 15 residues.

Concerning this clonotype itself: The junction departs from the called germline gene at one end, perhaps through a read error. The genes are TRBV7-2 and TRBJ1-1, with D perhaps matching TRBD1 (5 bases). CDR3 length equals 14 residues. Germline V gene data show CDR1 as SGHTA and CDR2 as FQGNSA. CDR3 nucleotide sequence: TGTGCCAGCAGCCTTAGGCAGGGCCCCACTGAAGCTTTCTTC. Translation gives CASSLRQGPTEAFF.